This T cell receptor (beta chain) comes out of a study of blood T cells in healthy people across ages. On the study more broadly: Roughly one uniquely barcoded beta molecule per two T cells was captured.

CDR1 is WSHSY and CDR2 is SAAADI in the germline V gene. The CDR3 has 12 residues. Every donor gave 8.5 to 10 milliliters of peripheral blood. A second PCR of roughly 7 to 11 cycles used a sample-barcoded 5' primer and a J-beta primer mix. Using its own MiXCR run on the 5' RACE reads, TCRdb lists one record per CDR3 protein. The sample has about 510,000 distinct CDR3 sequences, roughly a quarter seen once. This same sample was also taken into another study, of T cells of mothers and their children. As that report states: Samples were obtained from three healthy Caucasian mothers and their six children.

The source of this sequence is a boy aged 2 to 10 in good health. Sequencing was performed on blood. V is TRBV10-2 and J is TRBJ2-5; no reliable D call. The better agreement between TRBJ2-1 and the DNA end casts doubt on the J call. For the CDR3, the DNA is TGCGCCAGCAGTGGTAGGTGGGGTGAGCAGTTCTTC. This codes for CASSGRWGEQFF.